The TCR beta chain described here comes from a study of blood T cell repertoires in COVID-19. Study context: Acute and convalescent COVID-19 samples came from the United States, Italy and Spain. From T cells, B-cell-depleted T cells, or PBMCs came the material, which was cDNA or gDNA.

V was cut by 0 bases and J by 5 bases, with 14 bases left in between. Germline V gene sequence: CDR1 SGHKS, CDR2 YYEKEE (reference sequence). The CDR3 runs 15 residues. Authors' processing steps: Amplification of reference gene primers provided the estimated nucleated cell counts. Profiling relied on immunoSEQ multiplex PCR, and the TCRdb table lists in-frame clones only, not all of them. Clone size and the V and J calls come from that table; the DNA yielded D and trimming. Here the sample spans about 81,000 clones, 75% being singletons. This receptor was obtained from a woman between 45 and 60 years old with acute or convalescent COVID-19. V usage is TRBV5-5 and J usage is TRBJ2-5, with D possibly TRBD2 on 5 matching bases. Sequenced: peripheral blood. The CDR3 sequence is CASSLGPRRQETQYF. The CDR3 region has the DNA TGTGCCAGCAGCTTGGGTCCGCGGAGGCAGGAGACCCAGTACTTC. The complete variable domain, with remaining parts taken from reference TRBV5-5 and TRBJ2-5, reads DAGVTQSPTHLIKTRGQQVTLRCSPISGHKSVSWYQQVLGQGPQFIFQYYEKEERGRGNFPDRFSARQFPNYSSELNVNALLLGDSALYLCASSLGPRRQETQYFGPGTRLLVL.